The 28 T cell receptor beta chains presented below share a single source sample, sequenced in a study of T cells after yellow fever vaccination. TCRdb re-derived calls from the 5' RACE reads in MiXCR, one entry per CDR3 protein. This sample has tens of thousands of distinct CDR3 sequences, with around 7% found just once. The sequencing used CD8+ T cells sorted from PBMCs, collected on the day of the yellow fever booster vaccination. The receptors were sampled from a man in his thirties or forties who received the YFV17D yellow fever vaccine.

This sequence joins TRBV29-1 and TRBJ2-7, with a weak D call TRBD2 (6 bases). V lost 5 bases and J 6 bases, leaving 23 bases between the germline ends. In germline, CDR1 is SQVTM, CDR2 ANQGSEA. The CDR3 extends over 15 amino acids. The CDR3 spells CSVRPWGEGPSEQYF. The CDR3 DNA reads as TGCAGCGTTAGGCCTTGGGGGGAAGGTCCATCCGAGCAGTACTTC.

This clonotype was seen repeatedly, ten times or more. The V gene is TRBV5-1, the J gene TRBJ1-2; D unclear. V shed 1 base and J shed 0 bases, with 10 bases lying between them. CDR3 size: 15 residues. The germline V gene has CDR1 SGHRS and CDR2 YFSETQ. The CDR3 protein is CASSLSASPNYGYTF. CDR3 bases: TGCGCCAGCAGCTTGTCCGCCAGCCCTAACTATGGCTACACCTTC.

The chain employs TRBV20-1 and TRBJ2-7, with 7 bases matching TRBD2. Germline CDR1 DFQATT, CDR2 SNEGSKA (reference sequence). The CDR3 sequence is 15 residues long. Unmatched junction bases numbered 9, after V lost 1 base and J lost 3 bases. CDR3 in amino acids: CSARGVGTSVYEQYF. CDR3 in DNA: TGCAGTGCTAGAGGTGTAGGAACTAGCGTCTACGAGCAGTACTTC.

The chain is built from TRBV3-1 and TRBJ2-1, with 9 bases lining up with TRBD2. V trimming: 5 bases; J trimming: 6 bases; junction bases outside the gene matches: 8. Germline CDR1 and CDR2: LGHDT and YNNKEL (reference sequence). CDR3 size: 15 residues. CDR3 sequence: CASSFSGSSGNEQFF. DNA of the CDR3: TGTGCCAGCAGCTTTAGCGGGAGTTCCGGCAATGAGCAGTTCTTC.

In this sample, this clonotype turned up many times. The V call is TRBV15, the J call TRBJ2-4; D gene uncertain. The CDR3 runs 12 residues. The V and J ends lost 5 bases and 8 bases respectively, with 10 bases between them. Germline V lookup: CDR1 LNHNV, CDR2 YYDKDF (reference sequence). CDR3 coding DNA: TGTGCCACCAGCCGCTACCAGGACATTCAGTACTTC. It translates to CATSRYQDIQYF.

This clonotype was seen repeatedly, ten times or more. The gene calls are TRBV12-3 or TRBV12-4 and TRBJ2-7; 9 bases line up with TRBD2. V lost 6 bases and J lost 3; bases outside the gene matches: 6. This CDR3 comprises 14 residues. CDR3 coding DNA: TGTGCCAGCAGCATGACTAGCGGCCACTACGAGCAGTACTTC. The encoded protein is CASSMTSGHYEQYF.

V usage is TRBV5-1 and J usage is TRBJ1-1, with TRBD1 identical over 8 bases. The junction had 8 bases not matched to a gene; V was cut back by 4 bases and J by 0 bases. Per germline, CDR1 SGHRS and CDR2 YFSETQ. The CDR3 length is 16 residues. In DNA, the CDR3 is TGCGCCAGCAGCCCGCACCCGGGACAGGTGAACACTGAAGCTTTCTTT. Amino acid sequence: CASSPHPGQVNTEAFF.

The CDR3 coding sequence is TGTGCCAGTAGTATAGGTGGTGGCAATGAGCAGTTCTTC. Translation: CASSIGGGNEQFF. This chain links TRBV19 with TRBJ2-1; D is uncertain. The CDR3 is 13 residues long. V was trimmed by 1 base and J by 6 bases, leaving 7 bases between them. The germline CDR1 and CDR2 sequences are LNHDA and SQIVND (reference sequence).

As concerns this clonotype: No conserved phenylalanine or tryptophan ends this CDR3, so it is likely a read error. This chain uses TRBV4-3 with TRBJ2-1, with a weak D call TRBD2 (5 bases). This CDR3 comprises 15 residues. Germline lookup yields CDR1 LGHNA and CDR2 YSLEER. The V gene lost 0 bases and the J gene lost 7 bases, with 13 bases spanning the gap. CDR3 sequence (DNA): TGCGCCAGCAGCCAAGAAACCCCCGGAGGTAATGAGCAGTTCTCC. Protein product: CASSQETPGGNEQFS.

V gene TRBV21-1 combines with J gene TRBJ2-1; TRBD2 is the table's D call and was not checked against the DNA. TRBV21-1 is reported as a pseudogene. CDR3 length equals 21 residues. As DNA, the CDR3 is TGTGCCAGCAGCAAAGTCGGGCCAGGGCGGAGGGGGTGGGCCCTCTACAATGAGCAGTTCTTC. It specifies CASSKVGPGRRGWALYNEQFF.

There are a few counts of this clonotype. The genes are TRBV20-1 and TRBJ2-3, with D uncertain. CDR3 length equals 14 residues. V lost 8 bases, J lost 0 bases, and 15 bases lay in between. Germline CDR1 reads DFQATT; CDR2 reads SNEGSKA (reference sequence). The DNA of the CDR3 is TGCAGTCCCATCCCCCTGACTAGCACAGATACGCAGTATTTT. Its protein is CSPIPLTSTDTQYF.

This clonotype was picked up a small number of times. V and J are TRBV19 and TRBJ2-7; TRBD1 matches 8 bases. V lost 5 bases, J lost 6 bases, and 6 bases stayed unmatched. Germline CDR1 LNHDA, CDR2 SQIVND (reference sequence). This CDR3 is 13 amino acids long. For the CDR3, the DNA is TGTGCCAGTAGTTTCGACAGGGGAGGCGAGCAGTACTTC. Its protein is CASSFDRGGEQYF.

The chain uses TRBV7-9 and TRBJ2-7, with a possible D match to TRBD2 (5 bases). The CDR3 sequence is 12 residues long. The V gene lost 4 bases and the J gene lost 3 bases, with 7 bases spanning the gap. The germline CDR1 and CDR2 sequences are SEHNR and FQNEAQ (reference sequence). CDR3 region: CASSSSGYEQYF. CDR3 DNA: TGTGCCAGCAGCTCCAGCGGCTACGAGCAGTACTTC.

This chain's CDR3 is CASSVLGRDNEQFF. CDR3 nucleotides: TGTGCCAGCAGCGTCCTCGGAAGAGACAATGAGCAGTTCTTC. The chain recombines TRBV9 with TRBJ2-1; no firm D call. Germline loops: CDR1 SGDLS, CDR2 YYNGEE. V was pared by 2 bases and J by 5 bases, with 11 bases between. CDR3 length: 14 residues.

The chain couples TRBV6-1 to TRBJ1-2; D may be TRBD1 (6 bases). V lost 7 bases and J 6 bases, leaving 24 bases between the germline ends. This CDR3 has 16 amino acids. Germline V lookup: CDR1 MNHNS, CDR2 SASEGT. DNA of the CDR3: TGTGCCAGCATCGGTGGGGAACAGGGTTATTCGCATGGCTACACCTTC. It is translated as CASIGGEQGYSHGYTF.

This clonotype was seen only a few times. The chain employs TRBV25-1 and TRBJ2-1; 8 bases fit TRBD2. Trimming removed 4 bases from V and 3 bases from J; junction bases left unmatched: 2. Germline loops: CDR1 MGHDK, CDR2 SYGVNS. The CDR3 consists of 14 residues. The DNA of the CDR3 is TGTGCCAGCAGTGGAGCGGGGGACTACAATGAGCAGTTCTTC. It encodes CASSGAGDYNEQFF.

This chain connects TRBV9 to TRBJ1-1; 9 bases are a match to TRBD1. CDR1 is SGDLS, CDR2 YYNGEE, per germline. CDR3 length equals 17 residues. V gave up 0 bases and J gave up 1 base; unmatched junction bases: 7. CDR3 DNA: TGTGCCAGCAGCGTAGTCGACAGGGGGGGGGAGAACACTGAAGCTTTCTTT. It is translated as CASSVVDRGGENTEAFF.

The V and J genes are TRBV4-3 and TRBJ2-3, with D tentatively TRBD1 or TRBD2 (5 bases each). Trimming took 6 bases from V and 4 from J, leaving 8 bases between them. This CDR3 has 12 amino acids. The germline V gene encodes CDR1 LGHNA and CDR2 YSLEER. The CDR3 DNA sequence: TGCGCCAGCAGTTGGGGGTCAGATACGCAGTATTTT. Protein product: CASSWGSDTQYF.

The rearrangement uses TRBV7-9 and TRBJ1-1; unclear D gene. Germline CDR1 reads SEHNR; CDR2 reads FQNEAQ (reference sequence). V gave up 0 bases and J gave up 8 bases, with 4 bases separating them. CDR3 length equals 11 residues. CDR3 in amino acids: CASSLAEEAFF. The CDR3 nucleotides read TGTGCCAGCAGCTTAGCGGAAGAAGCTTTCTTT.

V usage is TRBV30 and J usage is TRBJ2-7; D is undetermined. Germline assignment: CDR1 GTSNPN and CDR2 SVGIG (reference sequence). V was shortened by 1 base and J by 0 bases, with 7 bases between the two germline ends. This CDR3 is 13 amino acids long. The CDR3 region is CAWSDFASYEQYF. The CDR3 DNA reads TGTGCCTGGAGTGATTTTGCCTCCTACGAGCAGTACTTC.

In this sample, this clonotype turned up many times. The V gene is TRBV2, the J gene TRBJ2-3; TRBD2 agrees at 10 bases. J gave up 6 bases and V 1 base, and 7 bases lay outside the gene matches. This CDR3 is 16 amino acids long. Per germline, CDR1 SNHLY and CDR2 FYNNEI. The CDR3 region is CASSEEVAGGGDTQYF. CDR3 coding DNA: TGTGCCAGCAGTGAAGAGGTAGCGGGAGGTGGGGATACGCAGTATTTT.

This clonotype was detected ten times or more. The chain's CDR3 is CASSHGGLNEQYF. DNA for the CDR3: TGTGCCAGCAGCCACGGGGGTTTGAACGAGCAGTACTTC. The gene calls are TRBV6-2 or TRBV6-3 and TRBJ2-7, with D possibly being TRBD2 (6 bases). CDR1 and CDR2 from the germline V gene are MNHEY and SVGEGT. V was cut by 6 bases and J by 5 bases, with 14 bases left in between. The CDR3 is 13 amino acids.

This clonotype has a handful of counts. The J gene is TRBJ2-7, the V gene TRBV7-6, with D perhaps TRBD1 or TRBD2 (5 bases each). The CDR3 has 13 amino acids. In germline, CDR1 is SGHVS, CDR2 FNYEAQ. Trimming removed 5 bases at V and 4 bases at J, with 12 bases between. CDR3 DNA: TGTGCCAGCAGCCCGGGACCCCTATACGAGCAGTACTTC. Translation: CASSPGPLYEQYF.

Only a few counts were recorded for this clonotype. The rearrangement links TRBV20-1 to TRBJ2-7, with D maybe TRBD2 (5 bases). Germline V lookup: CDR1 DFQATT, CDR2 SNEGSKA (reference sequence). V lost 6 bases, J lost 0 bases, and 9 bases lay in between. CDR3 length equals 12 residues. CDR3 in amino acids: CSARTHSYEQYF. The CDR3 DNA sequence: TGCAGTGCGAGGACTCACTCCTACGAGCAGTACTTC.

This sequence joins TRBV5-1 and TRBJ2-1; D call uncertain. With 6 bases removed from V and 5 bases from J, the gap between germline ends came to 15 bases. The CDR3 totals 14 residues. Germline V CDR1 and CDR2: SGHRS, YFSETQ. The CDR3, as DNA: TGCGCCAGCAACCCCTTGGGCGGAAACAATGAGCAGTTCTTC. This sequence encodes CASNPLGGNNEQFF.

The J gene is TRBJ2-7, the V gene TRBV7-9; 8 nucleotides align to TRBD1. CDR3 size: 14 residues. V lost 5 bases, J lost 3 bases, and 6 bases stayed unmatched. Germline V gives CDR1 SEHNR, CDR2 FQNEAQ (reference sequence). The chain's CDR3 is CASSPGQAFYEQYF. DNA for the CDR3: TGTGCCAGCAGCCCGGGACAGGCCTTCTACGAGCAGTACTTC.

This clonotype has only a few counts. J is TRBJ1-1 and V is TRBV6-1; no clear D. The CDR3 loop spans 13 amino acids. Germline loops: CDR1 MNHNS, CDR2 SASEGT. V lost 6 bases, J lost 0 bases, and 8 bases lay in between. Here the CDR3 reads CASSPVVNTEAFF. In nucleotides, the CDR3 is TGTGCCAGCAGCCCCGTCGTGAACACTGAAGCTTTCTTT.

V gene TRBV7-2 combines with J gene TRBJ2-3, with D uncertain. Deletions cut 5 bases from V and 0 bases from J, with 12 bases between. This CDR3 has 15 residues. CDR1 and CDR2 from the germline V gene are SGHTA and FQGNSA. The CDR3 bases are TGTGCCAGCAGCCCGGGCCTACCCAGCACAGATACGCAGTATTTT. It is translated as CASSPGLPSTDTQYF.